A selection of T cell receptor beta chains follows, all from one sample in a study of response to subunit inactivated influenza vaccine. TCRdb processed the RT-PCR reads anew with MiXCR; each CDR3 protein has one entry. This table has roughly 670,000 distinct CDR3 sequences, about 15% appearing once. The sequencing used PBMCs from blood, collected approximately 15 days before vaccination. Source of these receptors: a man over 45 who received an inactivated influenza vaccine. Each CDR3 is given with its conserved first and last residue. Each record gives: V gene, J gene, D gene, CDR3 length, clone size, CDR3 protein, CDR3 DNA. A D gene is named only where the DNA matches it firmly. Not every row has a clone size; where given, it reads once, few, many or a size class.

>TRBV10-3|TRBJ2-2|.|12|.
CAITENTGELFF
TGTGCCATCACCGAGAACACCGGGGAGCTGTTTTTT
>TRBV7-6|TRBJ2-7|.|17|.
CASSLAFSPLGSYEQYF
TGTGCCAGCAGCTTAGCGTTCTCTCCTCTTGGCTCCTACGAGCAGTACTTC
>TRBV20-1|TRBJ1-2|.|14|.
CSARDRGIGYGYTF
TGCAGTGCTAGAGATCGAGGGATAGGGTATGGCTACACCTTC
>TRBV27|TRBJ1-5|.|15|few
CASSLSITGNQPQHF
TGTGCCAGCAGTTTATCGATTACGGGCAATCAGCCCCAGCATTTT
>TRBV6-2/TRBV6-3|TRBJ2-7|.|13|few
CASSYRGTGEQYF
TGTGCCAGCAGTTACAGAGGGACCGGCGAGCAGTACTTC
>TRBV5-1|TRBJ2-3|.|15|.
CASSLAGVLGDTQYF
TGCGCCAGCAGCTTGGCCGGTGTTCTCGGAGATACGCAGTATTTT
>TRBV20-1|TRBJ2-3|.|14|few
CSAPPSSSTDTQYF
TGCAGTGCCCCTCCCAGCTCTAGCACAGATACGCAGTATTTT
>TRBV20-1|TRBJ2-7|.|12|.
CSARSYSYEQYF
TGCAGTGCTAGGTCTTACTCCTACGAGCAGTACTTC
>TRBV24-1|TRBJ1-1|TRBD1|15|few
CATSDIIGQGGEVFF
TGTGCCACCAGTGATATAATCGGACAGGGTGGGGAAGTTTTCTTT
>TRBV11-1|TRBJ2-7|.|15|few
CASSRQGQNSYEQYF
TGTGCCAGCAGCCGGCAGGGGCAAAACTCCTACGAGCAGTACTTC
>TRBV12-3/TRBV12-4|TRBJ1-5|.|17|.
CASSHPWGRDSNQPQHF
TGTGCCAGCAGTCACCCCTGGGGCAGGGATAGCAATCAGCCCCAGCATTTT
>TRBV4-3|TRBJ2-7|.|15|.
CASSQEYWATYEQYF
TGCGCCAGCAGCCAAGAATATTGGGCAACCTACGAGCAGTACTTC
>TRBV24-1|TRBJ2-7|.|17|.
CATSDWPSRTDTYEQYF
TGTGCCACCAGTGATTGGCCCTCTAGGACGGATACCTACGAGCAGTACTTC
>TRBV6-5|TRBJ2-1|.|14|.
CASSYGGLDNEQFF
TGTGCCAGCAGTTACGGCGGACTCGACAATGAGCAGTTCTTC
>TRBV6-1|TRBJ2-1|.|16|.
CASSRETGTFYNEQFF
TGTGCCAGCAGTAGAGAGACAGGGACTTTCTACAATGAGCAGTTCTTC
>TRBV15|TRBJ2-3|.|15|.
CATSRDSIRGDTQYF
TGTGCCACCAGCAGAGATTCTATTCGGGGAGATACGCAGTATTTT
>TRBV2|TRBJ2-2|.|15|few
CASSGQASNTGELFF
TGTGCCAGCAGTGGACAGGCGTCGAACACCGGGGAGCTGTTTTTT
>TRBV11-1|TRBJ2-7|TRBD1|15|.
CASSGRGQGAHEQYF
TGTGCCAGCAGCGGAAGGGGACAGGGGGCCCACGAGCAGTACTTC
>TRBV5-1|TRBJ1-2|.|16|few
CASSRDRTASNYGYTF
TGCGCCAGCAGCAGAGACCGGACAGCCTCCAACTATGGCTACACCTTC
>TRBV12-3/TRBV12-4|TRBJ2-7|.|15|.
CASSLPTWRSGEQYF
TGTGCCAGCAGTCTCCCGACTTGGAGATCGGGAGAGCAGTACTTC